This T cell receptor (beta chain) originates from a study of cytomegalovirus exposure and HLA in healthy donors. Looked up from germline, CDR1 is LNHDA and CDR2 is SQIVND (reference sequence). The CDR3 consists of 18 residues. J was trimmed by 3 bases and V by 6 bases; bases with no gene match: 18. Remarks on this clone: What it binds is unknown.

Use of 60 Vbeta and 13 Jbeta primers characterized the PCR. Method: immunoSEQ multiplex PCR; TCRdb's copy keeps in-frame clones and lacks some. Among approximately 72,000 clones listed, 60% to 75% were seen once. Study results and caveats: In vitro testing confirmed a few CMV-associated chains as specific for CMV antigens.

This TCR came from a middle-aged man in good health and CMV-seropositive. Sample: PBMCs. The chain is built from TRBV19 and TRBJ2-3, with 7 bases identical to TRBD1. CDR3 sequence: CASSQTIRRDSTTDTQYF. CDR3 nucleotide sequence: TGTGCCAGTAGCCAAACGATCCGCCGGGACAGTACGACAGATACGCAGTATTTT.